Listed here are 26 T cell receptor beta chains from one sample, sequenced in a study of graft-versus-host responses after intestinal transplantation. The data were produced by immunoSEQ multiplex PCR, yet TCRdb's version contains in-frame clones alone and is incomplete. The sample lists several thousand clones, 25% to 30% occurring once. This specimen was alloreactive CD4+ T cells from a mixed lymphocyte reaction culture, taken before transplantation. Subset reported: CFSE-low proliferating T cells sorted from roughly six-day pre-transplant mixed lymphocyte reaction (GvH or HvG direction). These receptor sequences come from a human patient who was an organ donor for intestinal transplantation.

The chain carries TRBV7-9 and TRBJ2-1, with TRBD2 matching over 10 bases. The CDR3 spans 15 residues. The germline V gene encodes CDR1 SEHNR and CDR2 FQNEAQ (reference sequence). The trim removed 4 bases at V and 6 bases at J, leaving 6 bases unmatched. In DNA, the CDR3 is TGTGCCAGCAGCTACTTAGCGGGAGGCCGCAATGAGCAGTTCTTC. Protein sequence: CASSYLAGGRNEQFF.

This clone is termed medium-sized. The rearrangement joins TRBV10-2 to TRBJ1-1, with D unclear. CDR3 length equals 11 residues. The germline CDR1 and CDR2 sequences are WSHSY and SAAADI. Deletions cut 10 bases from V and 5 bases from J, with 11 bases between. Here the CDR3 DNA reads TGCGCCACGAGGGCCAGGACTGAAGCTTTCTTT. Encoded protein: CATRARTEAFF.

This clone was seen more than once but under ten times. This rearrangement joins TRBV7-8 to TRBJ2-7; TRBD1 matches 10 bases. Germline V lookup: CDR1 SGHVS, CDR2 FQNEAQ. The CDR3 totals 14 residues. Losses at the gene ends were 5 bases for V and 3 bases for J; bases not matched to a gene: 4. Here the CDR3 reads CASSPGTGDYEQYF. CDR3 nucleotides: TGTGCCAGCAGCCCAGGGACAGGGGACTACGAGCAGTACTTC.

The chain is built from TRBV2 and TRBJ1-5; 7 bases are shared with TRBD1. Germline V lookup: CDR1 SNHLY, CDR2 FYNNEI. V trimming: 6 bases; J trimming: 3 bases; junction bases outside the gene matches: 8. CDR3 length: 15 residues. This CDR3 reads CASRLQGSNNQPQHF. Written as DNA, the CDR3 is TGTGCCAGCAGGCTACAGGGGAGTAACAATCAGCCCCAGCATTTT.

This clone was counted only a few times. The chain couples TRBV23-1 to TRBJ2-5; 8 bases match TRBD2. TRBV23-1 is filed as an ORF, its function uncertain. The CDR3 is made up of 17 amino acids. The V gene end was trimmed by 0 bases and the J gene end by 5 bases; junction bases not matched to a gene: 11. The chain's CDR3 is CASSQSNPGGGKETQYF. CDR3 nucleotides: TGCGCCAGCAGTCAATCTAATCCCGGGGGGGGAAAGGAGACCCAGTACTTC.

Within the sample, this clone is medium-sized. Written as DNA, the CDR3 is TGTGCCAGCAGCTTATTTGTCGACAGAAGCAACTCTGGAAACACCATATATTTT. The encoded protein is CASSLFVDRSNSGNTIYF. The J gene is TRBJ1-3, the V gene TRBV7-9; TRBD1 is a possible D gene (5 bases). This CDR3 has 18 amino acids. Trimming shortened V by 2 bases and J by 0 bases, and 17 bases separated the two germline ends. Germline CDR1 and CDR2: SEHNR and FQNEAQ (reference sequence).

The chain recombines TRBV2 with TRBJ1-2; possible D gene TRBD1, 5 bases. The CDR3 is 12 amino acids. Trimming left V 7 bases short and J 6 bases short, with 12 bases between. Per germline, CDR1 SNHLY and CDR2 FYNNEI. The CDR3 DNA reads as TGTGCCAGCAAGGGCCAGGGCGATGGCTACACCTTC. It is translated as CASKGQGDGYTF.

This clone was seen only a few times. The chain is built from TRBV5-1 and TRBJ2-1; D is unresolved. Looked up from germline, CDR1 is SGHRS and CDR2 is YFSETQ. V was clipped by 2 bases and J by 2 bases, with 5 bases between them. The CDR3 is 13 residues long. The CDR3 DNA sequence: TGCGCCAGCAGCTTTGAGGCCTACAATGAGCAGTTCTTC. As protein: CASSFEAYNEQFF. Full variable domain (rest looked up from reference TRBV5-1 and TRBJ2-1): KAGVTQTPRYLIKTRGQQVTLSCSPISGHRSVSWYQQTPGQGLQFLFEYFSETQRNKGNFPGRFSGRQFSNSRSEMNVSTLELGDSALYLCASSFEAYNEQFFGPGTRLTVL.

Within the sample, this clone is medium-sized (0.01 to 0.1%). The chain combines TRBV10-3 with TRBJ2-7, with 9 positions matching TRBD1. Germline CDR1 reads ENHRY; CDR2 reads SYGVKD. This CDR3 has 12 residues. Unmatched junction bases numbered 4, after V lost 10 bases and J lost 3 bases. CDR3 sequence: CASGGQGYEQYF. CDR3 in DNA: TGTGCCAGCGGGGGACAGGGCTACGAGCAGTACTTC.

V and J are TRBV18 and TRBJ2-3, with a tentative D call TRBD2 (5 bases). Between the trimmed V and J ends, which lost 4 bases and 9 bases, there was a span of 17 bases. Germline V gives CDR1 KGHSH, CDR2 LQKENI. The CDR3 is 14 residues long. In DNA form, the CDR3 reads TGTGCCAGCTCACTCCCCGGGCCGGGGTCGACGCAGTATTTT. It codes for CASSLPGPGSTQYF.

This clone is labeled as medium-sized. The CDR3 DNA reads as TGTGCCAGCAGCCGTGGAGGAGGGAACACTGAAGCTTTCTTT. Translating it yields CASSRGGGNTEAFF. This sequence joins TRBV5-6 and TRBJ1-1, with unresolved D. The germline CDR1 and CDR2 sequences are SGHDT and YYEEEE. CDR3 size: 14 residues. V lost 4 bases, J lost 1 base, and 11 bases lay in between. Combining the CDR3 with reference TRBV5-6 and TRBJ1-1 gives the whole variable domain DAGVTQSPTHLIKTRGQQVTLRCSPKSGHDTVSWYQQALGQGPQFIFQYYEEEERQRGNFPDRFSGHQFPNYSSELNVNALLLGDSALYLCASSRGGGNTEAFFGQGTRLTVV.

V and J are TRBV6-1 and TRBJ2-2, with TRBD1 identical over 8 bases. The CDR3 extends over 15 amino acids. Looked up from germline, CDR1 is MNHNS and CDR2 is SASEGT. V shed 4 bases, J shed 6 bases, and the junction held 7 bases outside the gene matches. In DNA, the CDR3 is TGTGCCAGCAGTGCCGACAGGGGTCGGGCCGGGGAGCTGTTTTTT. Protein sequence: CASSADRGRAGELFF.

The V call is TRBV21-1, the J call TRBJ2-3; TRBD1, the table's D call, lacks a check against the DNA. TRBV21-1 is shown as a pseudogene. The CDR3 spans 14 residues. In DNA, the CDR3 is TGTGCCAGCTTCATGACAGGGGGCACAGATACGCAGTATTTT. It encodes CASFMTGGTDTQYF.

This clone is labeled medium-sized. The chain couples TRBV14 to TRBJ2-7; 9 positions agree with TRBD2. J gave up 4 bases and V 8 bases, and 9 bases lay outside the gene matches. CDR3 length: 14 amino acids. CDR1 is SGHDN and CDR2 is FVKESK in the germline V gene. DNA for the CDR3: TGTGCCAGCCGGGCTAGCGGGAAAGGGTACGAGCAGTACTTC. It translates to CASRASGKGYEQYF.

This clone is deemed medium-sized (0.01 to 0.1%). The J gene is TRBJ2-2, the V gene TRBV6-1, with 9 bases aligning to TRBD2. CDR3 size: 16 residues. V was pared by 1 base and J by 6 bases, with 6 bases of the junction left unmatched. Germline loops: CDR1 MNHNS, CDR2 SASEGT. Written as DNA, the CDR3 is TGTGCCAGCAGTGAAGTAGGACTAGCGCGTCCCGGGGAGCTGTTTTTT. As protein: CASSEVGLARPGELFF.

The chain recombines TRBV5-6 with TRBJ2-7, with 7 bases aligning to TRBD2. The J segment lost 3 bases and the V segment lost 1 base, leaving 10 bases of the junction unmatched. The germline gives CDR1 SGHDT, CDR2 YYEEEE. CDR3 length: 16 residues. The DNA for the CDR3 is TGTGCCAGCAGCTTGTATCCCCTAGCGGTGATCTACGAGCAGTACTTC. It yields the protein CASSLYPLAVIYEQYF.

The rearrangement links TRBV7-8 to TRBJ2-7; TRBD2 matches at 12 bases. CDR3 size: 16 residues. Germline loops: CDR1 SGHVS, CDR2 FQNEAQ. Trimming removed 5 bases from V and 7 bases from J; junction bases left unmatched: 12. The CDR3 is CASSLTSGSGVFEQYF. The CDR3, as DNA: TGTGCCAGCAGCCTGACTAGCGGGAGTGGGGTTTTTGAGCAGTACTTC.

This clone is labeled as medium-sized. The gene calls are TRBV9 and TRBJ2-5, with TRBD2 as a possible D gene (5 bases). Trimming removed 3 bases from V and 2 bases from J, with 17 bases in between. The CDR3 runs to 16 residues. Per the germline V gene, CDR1 is SGDLS and CDR2 is YYNGEE. The CDR3 loop is CASSAGTGIKQETQYF. The CDR3 DNA sequence: TGTGCCAGCAGCGCAGGAACCGGGATCAAACAAGAGACCCAGTACTTC. The full variable domain, its missing parts supplied by reference TRBV9 and TRBJ2-5, is DSGVTQTPKHLITATGQRVTLRCSPRSGDLSVYWYQQSLDQGLQFLIQYYNGEERAKGNILERFSAQQFPDLHSELNLSSLELGDSALYFCASSAGTGIKQETQYFGPGTRLLVL.

This sequence joins TRBV10-2 and TRBJ1-1; D is uncertain. Germline CDR1 is WSHSY and CDR2 is SAAADI. V lost 2 bases to trimming and J lost 4 bases, with 8 bases between them. This CDR3 is built from 13 residues. Here the CDR3 DNA reads TGCGCCAGCAGTGAGATTGGCGGCACTGAAGCTTTCTTT. Translating it yields CASSEIGGTEAFF.

This clone was found a few times. V is TRBV2 and J is TRBJ1-5; the D gene is possibly TRBD1 (6 bases). The V end lost 5 bases, the J end lost 7 bases, and 12 bases lay between the germline ends. This CDR3 is 13 amino acids long. Germline CDR1 and CDR2: SNHLY and FYNNEI. The CDR3 nucleotides read TGTGCCAGCAGTCACGATCAGGGGCAGCCCCAGCATTTT. Translation: CASSHDQGQPQHF.

This clone qualifies as medium-sized (0.01 to 0.1%). The chain couples TRBV6-6 to TRBJ2-2; D remains unclear. Per the germline V gene, CDR1 is MNHNY and CDR2 is SVGAGI (reference sequence). This CDR3 is built from 14 residues. Trimming took 6 bases from V and 5 from J, leaving 13 bases between them. Here the CDR3 reads CASSPLRRTGELFF. The CDR3 nucleotides are TGTGCCAGCAGCCCCCTCCGGAGAACCGGGGAGCTGTTTTTT.

V is TRBV4-2 and J is TRBJ2-6; D not certain. Germline CDR1 reads LGHNA; CDR2 reads YNFKEQ. The CDR3 has 21 amino acids. Trimming pared 3 bases from V and 0 bases from J, leaving 24 bases between. Here the CDR3 reads CASSHTAVGTYRISGANVLTF. CDR3 sequence (DNA): TGTGCCAGCAGCCATACAGCAGTGGGCACTTATAGAATCTCTGGGGCCAACGTCCTGACTTTC.

This rearrangement joins TRBV4-1 to TRBJ2-1, with D possibly being TRBD2 (6 bases). Germline values: CDR1 MGHRA, CDR2 YSYEKL. This CDR3 is 15 amino acids long. Trimming cost V 4 bases and J 1 base, with 11 bases left between them. CDR3: CASSRGGESYNEQFF. CDR3 bases: TGCGCCAGCAGCCGAGGAGGGGAGTCCTACAATGAGCAGTTCTTC.

This clone was observed a handful of times. The chain employs TRBV5-1 and TRBJ2-1; 7 bases align to TRBD1. With V trimmed by 4 bases and J by 2 bases, 12 bases remained unmatched. CDR1 and CDR2 from the germline V gene are SGHRS and YFSETQ. The CDR3 runs 17 residues. This chain's CDR3 is CASSRLNRGNAYNEQFF. Here the CDR3 DNA reads TGCGCCAGCAGCCGACTAAACAGGGGAAACGCCTACAATGAGCAGTTCTTC.

This clone was recorded a few times. The chain uses TRBV6-1 and TRBJ2-5, with 7 positions matching TRBD1. Trimming at V came to 6 bases and at J to 6 bases, leaving 4 bases not matched to a gene. The CDR3 is 12 amino acids. The germline V gene has CDR1 MNHNS and CDR2 SASEGT. In DNA form, the CDR3 reads TGTGCCAGCAGCCGGACAGGAAAGACCCAGTACTTC. Protein: CASSRTGKTQYF.

By sample fraction, this clone is medium-sized. The chain uses TRBV10-3 and TRBJ2-6; 8 bases fit TRBD1. This CDR3 contains 16 residues. CDR1 ENHRY and CDR2 SYGVKD come from the germline V gene. V shed 10 bases, J shed 0 bases, and the junction held 8 bases outside the gene matches. DNA of the CDR3: TGTGCCACCGCAGGTGACAGGGGCTCTGGGGCCAACGTCCTGACTTTC. Its translation: CATAGDRGSGANVLTF.